A selection of T cell receptor beta chains follows, all from one sample in a study of regulatory T cells in long-lasting Graves disease. TCRdb re-analysed the multiplex PCR reads in MiXCR, keeping a single row per CDR3 protein. The data hold 400,000 to 550,000 distinct CDR3 sequences, with less than 20% observed a single time. This sample also belongs to another study, concerning T cells in Graves' hyperthyroidism and ophthalmopathy.

The sample consisted of peripheral blood mononuclear cells (PBMCs), taken at new diagnosis, from a patient treated with antithyroid drugs. These receptor sequences come from a young woman with Graves disease. CDR3s include the opening cysteine and the closing phenylalanine or tryptophan. A D gene is named only where the DNA matches it firmly. Size is stated for part of the rows, as once, few or many counts, or as a class when the clone is expanded.

V	D	size	J	DNA	CDR3
TRBV7-2	NA	many	TRBJ2-1	TGTGCCAGCAGCTCGAACAACAATGAGCAGTTCTTC	CASSSNNNEQFF
TRBV20-1	NA	few	TRBJ1-1	TGCAGTGCTAGTTCAAGGGCCCAAGGCACTGAAGCTTTCTTT	CSASSRAQGTEAFF
TRBV27	NA	NA	TRBJ2-2	TGTGCCAGCAGTTTTTTGTCAGTTAACACCGGGGAGCTGTTTTTT	CASSFLSVNTGELFF
TRBV30	NA	NA	TRBJ1-6	TGTGCCTGGAGTTCGGACCCCGGGCCAGGGTTTTCACCCCTCCACTTT	CAWSSDPGPGFSPLHF
TRBV7-3	TRBD2	many	TRBJ2-3	TGTGCCAGCAGCAAAACCGGGACTAGCGGGGCAGATACGCAGTATTTT	CASSKTGTSGADTQYF
TRBV7-2	NA	many	TRBJ1-5	TGTGCCAGCAGATTGGACACCCTTAGCAATCAGCCCCAGCATTTT	CASRLDTLSNQPQHF
TRBV27	TRBD1	few	TRBJ1-5	TGTGCCAGCAGTTTCACCGCTCAGGGGGATCAGCCCCAGCATTTT	CASSFTAQGDQPQHF
TRBV14	NA	NA	TRBJ2-7	TGTGCCAGCAGCCAAGCTTTTGGCGTACCCTACGAGCAGTACTTC	CASSQAFGVPYEQYF
TRBV2	NA	NA	TRBJ1-2	TGTGCCAGCAGAGATACAGGGAGGTATGGCTACACCTTC	CASRDTGRYGYTF
TRBV20-1	TRBD2	NA	TRBJ2-7	TGCAGTGCTAGAGATAAGGAGAGCGGGAGGGCCTACGAGCAGTACTTC	CSARDKESGRAYEQYF
TRBV3-1	TRBD2	few	TRBJ2-1	TGTGCCAGCAGCCAAGTTGTTACTAGCGGGAAGGGGGGCTACAATGAGCAGTTCTTC	CASSQVVTSGKGGYNEQFF
TRBV12-3/TRBV12-4	NA	NA	TRBJ2-2	TGTGCCAGCAGTTTAGCGATTCAGGGGCGTAGATTAATGGCCGGGGAGCTGTTTTTT	CASSLAIQGRRLMAGELFF
TRBV28	TRBD2	few	TRBJ2-1	TGTGCCAGGGGACTAGCGGGATTCTTGCAGTTCTTC	CARGLAGFLQFF
TRBV20-1	TRBD1	many	TRBJ1-1	TGCAGTGCTAGAGACCTGCGGACAGGGAGGGACCGGAACACTGAAGCTTTCTTT	CSARDLRTGRDRNTEAFF
TRBV20-1	TRBD1	many	TRBJ2-5	TGCAGTGCTAGAAGGACAGGGGGAGAGACCCAGTACTTC	CSARRTGGETQYF
TRBV6-2/TRBV6-3	NA	many	TRBJ1-2	TGTGCCAGCAGTTACTCGTCGGGGAACTATGGCTACACCTTC	CASSYSSGNYGYTF
TRBV27	NA	many	TRBJ2-7	TGTGCCAGCAGTAAAGGGCCGCTTTACGAGCAGTACTTC	CASSKGPLYEQYF
TRBV5-1	TRBD1	many	TRBJ2-7	TGCGCCAGCAGCTTGGTGGTTGGACAGGGGGCCGAGCAGTACTTC	CASSLVVGQGAEQYF
TRBV28	NA	many	TRBJ2-3	NA	CASSSSGDRGTDTQYF
TRBV20-1	NA	NA	TRBJ2-2	TGCAGCGCATCCGGGGAACTGAACACCGGGGAGCTGTTTTTT	CSASGELNTGELFF
TRBV11-2	TRBD1	many	TRBJ1-2	TGTGCCAGCAGCACCTCCGGGACAGATCCGTACTATGGCTACACCTTC	CASSTSGTDPYYGYTF
TRBV6-1	NA	many	TRBJ1-2	TGTGCCAGCAGCGAGAGGGGTGTTTTTGGCTACACCTTC	CASSERGVFGYTF
TRBV3-1	NA	many	TRBJ1-5	TGTGCCAGCAGCCAAGTTCCCGGGGATACTCAGCCCCAGCATTTT	CASSQVPGDTQPQHF
TRBV5-1	TRBD1	NA	TRBJ2-7	TGCGCCAGCAGACCGACAGGGGGCACAGCCTACGAGCAGTACTTC	CASRPTGGTAYEQYF
TRBV12-3/TRBV12-4	NA	many	TRBJ2-5	TGTGCCAGCAGTTTATTTTACACGGCTACTGAAGAGACCCAGTACTTC	CASSLFYTATEETQYF
TRBV29-1	NA	NA	TRBJ1-1	TGCAGCGTTCCTTCTTCGGGGGGCGCTAACACTGAAGCTTTCTTT	CSVPSSGGANTEAFF
TRBV20-1	NA	NA	TRBJ1-5	TGCAGTGCTAGATTGACAACGAATCAGCCCCAGCATTTT	CSARLTTNQPQHF
TRBV20-1	TRBD2	NA	TRBJ2-7	TGCAGTGCTGCCCCCAGCGGGAGGACCTACGAGCAGTACTTC	CSAAPSGRTYEQYF
TRBV28	NA	many	TRBJ2-7	TGTGCCAGCACCAACAGGATTGCCTACGAGCAGTACTTC	CASTNRIAYEQYF